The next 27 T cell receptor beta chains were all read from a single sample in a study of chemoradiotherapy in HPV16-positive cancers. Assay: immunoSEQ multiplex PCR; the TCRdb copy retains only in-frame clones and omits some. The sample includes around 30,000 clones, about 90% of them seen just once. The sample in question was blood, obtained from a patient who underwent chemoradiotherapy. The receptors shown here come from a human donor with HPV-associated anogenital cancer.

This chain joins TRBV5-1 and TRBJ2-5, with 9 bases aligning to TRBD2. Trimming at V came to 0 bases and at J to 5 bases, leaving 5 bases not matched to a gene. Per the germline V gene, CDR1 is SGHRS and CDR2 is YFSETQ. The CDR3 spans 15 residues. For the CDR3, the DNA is TGCGCCAGCAGCTTGGATGGACTAGCGTATGAGACCCAGTACTTC. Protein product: CASSLDGLAYETQYF.

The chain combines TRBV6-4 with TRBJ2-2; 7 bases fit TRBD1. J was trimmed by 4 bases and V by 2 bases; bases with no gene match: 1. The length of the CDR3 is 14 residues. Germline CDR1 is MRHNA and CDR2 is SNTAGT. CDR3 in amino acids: CASSDRGPTGELFF. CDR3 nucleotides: TGTGCCAGCAGTGACAGGGGGCCCACCGGGGAGCTGTTTTTT.

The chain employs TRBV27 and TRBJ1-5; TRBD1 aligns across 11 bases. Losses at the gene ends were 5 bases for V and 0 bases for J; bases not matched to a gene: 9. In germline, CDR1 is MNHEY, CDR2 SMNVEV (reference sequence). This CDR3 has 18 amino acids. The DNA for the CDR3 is TGTGCCAGCAGTGGGGGACAGGGGGGCTCCTATAGCAATCAGCCCCAGCATTTT. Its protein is CASSGGQGGSYSNQPQHF.

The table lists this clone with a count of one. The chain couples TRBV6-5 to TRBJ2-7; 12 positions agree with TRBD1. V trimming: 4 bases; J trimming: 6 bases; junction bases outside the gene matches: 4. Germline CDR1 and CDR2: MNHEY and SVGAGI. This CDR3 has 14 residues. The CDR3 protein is CASSSRDRGPEQYF. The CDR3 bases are TGTGCCAGCAGTTCCCGGGACAGGGGGCCCGAGCAGTACTTC.

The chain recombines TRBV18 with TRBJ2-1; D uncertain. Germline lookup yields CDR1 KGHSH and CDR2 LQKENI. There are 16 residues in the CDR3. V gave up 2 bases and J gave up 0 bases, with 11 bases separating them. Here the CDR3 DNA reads TGTGCCAGCTCACCATCCAGCCTGAGCTCCTACAATGAGCAGTTCTTC. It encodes CASSPSSLSSYNEQFF.

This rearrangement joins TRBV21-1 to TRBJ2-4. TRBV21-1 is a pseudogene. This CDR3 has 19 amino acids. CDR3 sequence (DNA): TGTGCCAGCAGTCTTCTCGTCCCCCTAGGGATTTTAGCCAAAAACATTCAGTACTTC. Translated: CASSLLVPLGILAKNIQYF.

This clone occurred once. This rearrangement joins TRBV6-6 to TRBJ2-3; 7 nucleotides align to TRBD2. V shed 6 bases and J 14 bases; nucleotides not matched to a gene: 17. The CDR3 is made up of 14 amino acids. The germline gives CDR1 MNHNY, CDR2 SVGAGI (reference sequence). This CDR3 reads CASRPYPGGSWVYF. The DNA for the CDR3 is TGTGCCAGCAGGCCATATCCCGGGGGGTCTTGGGTGTATTTT.

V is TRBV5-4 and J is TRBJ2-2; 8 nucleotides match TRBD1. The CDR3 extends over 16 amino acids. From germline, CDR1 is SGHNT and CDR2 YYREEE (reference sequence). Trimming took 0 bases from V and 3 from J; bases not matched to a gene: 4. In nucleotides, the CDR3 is TGTGCCAGCAGCTTGGGGACAGGGCCTTACACCGGGGAGCTGTTTTTT. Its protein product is CASSLGTGPYTGELFF.

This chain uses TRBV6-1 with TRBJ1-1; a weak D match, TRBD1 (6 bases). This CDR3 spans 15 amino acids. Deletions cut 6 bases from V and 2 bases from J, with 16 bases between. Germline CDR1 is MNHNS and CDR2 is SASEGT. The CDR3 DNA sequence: TGTGCCAGCAGCGAATTTGGACAGCTAAACACTGAAGCTTTCTTT. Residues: CASSEFGQLNTEAFF.

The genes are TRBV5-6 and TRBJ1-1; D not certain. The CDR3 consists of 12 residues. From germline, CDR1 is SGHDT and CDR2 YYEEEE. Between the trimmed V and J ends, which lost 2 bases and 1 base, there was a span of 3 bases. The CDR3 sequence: CASSLTNTEAFF. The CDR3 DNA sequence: TGTGCCAGCAGCTTAACGAACACTGAAGCTTTCTTT.

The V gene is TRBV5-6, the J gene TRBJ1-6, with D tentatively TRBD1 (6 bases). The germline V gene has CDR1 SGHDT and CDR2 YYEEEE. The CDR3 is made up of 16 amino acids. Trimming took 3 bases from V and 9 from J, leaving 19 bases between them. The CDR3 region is CASSSLNTGNRSPLHF. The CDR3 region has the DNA TGTGCCAGCAGCTCCCTCAATACAGGGAATCGTTCACCCCTCCACTTT.

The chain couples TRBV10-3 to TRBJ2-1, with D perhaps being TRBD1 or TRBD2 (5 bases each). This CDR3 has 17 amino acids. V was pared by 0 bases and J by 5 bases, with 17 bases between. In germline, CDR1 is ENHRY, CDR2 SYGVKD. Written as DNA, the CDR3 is TGTGCCATCAGTGAGTCTGGGAGAGGGGCCCGGGACAATGAGCAGTTCTTC. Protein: CAISESGRGARDNEQFF.

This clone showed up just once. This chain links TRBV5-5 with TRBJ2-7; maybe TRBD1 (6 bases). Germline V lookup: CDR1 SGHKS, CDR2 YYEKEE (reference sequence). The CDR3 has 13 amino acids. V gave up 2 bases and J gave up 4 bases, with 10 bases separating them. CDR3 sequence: CASSFLTGYEQYF. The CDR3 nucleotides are TGTGCCAGCAGCTTCCTGACAGGATACGAGCAGTACTTC.

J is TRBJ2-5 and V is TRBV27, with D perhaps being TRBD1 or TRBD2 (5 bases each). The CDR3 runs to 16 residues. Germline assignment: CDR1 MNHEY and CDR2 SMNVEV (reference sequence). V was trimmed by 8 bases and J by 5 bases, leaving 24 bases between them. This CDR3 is CASRGASQVLRETQYF. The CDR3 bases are TGTGCCAGCCGAGGGGCTAGTCAAGTTCTTCGGGAGACCCAGTACTTC.

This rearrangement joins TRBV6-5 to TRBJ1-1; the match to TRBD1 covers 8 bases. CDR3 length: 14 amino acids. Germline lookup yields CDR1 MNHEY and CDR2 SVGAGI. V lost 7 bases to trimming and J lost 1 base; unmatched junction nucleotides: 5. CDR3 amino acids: CASTRGQGNTEAFF. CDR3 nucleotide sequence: TGTGCCAGCACCAGAGGACAGGGGAACACTGAAGCTTTCTTT.

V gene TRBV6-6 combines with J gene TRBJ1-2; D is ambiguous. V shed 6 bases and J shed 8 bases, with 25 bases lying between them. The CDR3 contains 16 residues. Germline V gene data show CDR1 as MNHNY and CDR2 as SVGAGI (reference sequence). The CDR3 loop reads CASSPGTSLEAWGYTF. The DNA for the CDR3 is TGTGCCAGCAGCCCAGGTACGTCATTGGAAGCTTGGGGCTACACCTTC.

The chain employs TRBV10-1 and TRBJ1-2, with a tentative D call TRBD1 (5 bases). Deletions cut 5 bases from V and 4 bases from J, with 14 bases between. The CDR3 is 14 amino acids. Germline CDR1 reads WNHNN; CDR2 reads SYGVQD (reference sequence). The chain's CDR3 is CASSPTGRTYGYTF. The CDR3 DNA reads TGCGCCAGCAGTCCTACGGGACGCACCTATGGCTACACCTTC.

The CDR3 DNA sequence: TGTGCCAGCAGCTCCATAGCGGGGGGCCGGTACTCCTACGAGCAGTACTTC. Its protein is CASSSIAGGRYSYEQYF. The chain links TRBV7-9 to TRBJ2-7; TRBD2 agrees at 10 bases. The germline gives CDR1 SEHNR, CDR2 FQNEAQ (reference sequence). V gave up 4 bases and J gave up 0 bases; unmatched junction bases: 9. The CDR3 sequence is 17 residues long.

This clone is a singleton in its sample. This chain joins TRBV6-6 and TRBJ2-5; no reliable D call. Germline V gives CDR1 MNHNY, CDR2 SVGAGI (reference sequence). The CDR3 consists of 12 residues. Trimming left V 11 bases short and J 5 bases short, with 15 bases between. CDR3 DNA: TGTGCCGGAAGAAGGGAAGGGGAGACCCAGTACTTC. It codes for CAGRREGETQYF.

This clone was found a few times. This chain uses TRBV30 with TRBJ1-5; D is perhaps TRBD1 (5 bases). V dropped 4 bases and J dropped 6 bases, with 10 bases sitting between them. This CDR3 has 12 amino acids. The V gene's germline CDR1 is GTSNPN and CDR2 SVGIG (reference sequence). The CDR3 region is CAWTVRGQPQHF. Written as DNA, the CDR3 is TGTGCCTGGACCGTTAGGGGTCAGCCCCAGCATTTT.

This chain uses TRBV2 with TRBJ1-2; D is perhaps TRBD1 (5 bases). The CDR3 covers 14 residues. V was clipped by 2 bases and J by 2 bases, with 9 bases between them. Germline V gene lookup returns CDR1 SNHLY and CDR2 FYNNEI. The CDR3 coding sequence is TGTGCCAGCAGTGAATTAGGGGTCAACTATGGCTACACCTTC. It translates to CASSELGVNYGYTF.

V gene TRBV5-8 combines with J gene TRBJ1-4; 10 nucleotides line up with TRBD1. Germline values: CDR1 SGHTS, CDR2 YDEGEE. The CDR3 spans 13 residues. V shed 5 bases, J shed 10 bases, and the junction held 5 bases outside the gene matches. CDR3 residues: CASRLTGGGKLFF. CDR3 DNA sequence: TGTGCCAGCAGGTTGACAGGGGGCGGAAAACTGTTTTTT.

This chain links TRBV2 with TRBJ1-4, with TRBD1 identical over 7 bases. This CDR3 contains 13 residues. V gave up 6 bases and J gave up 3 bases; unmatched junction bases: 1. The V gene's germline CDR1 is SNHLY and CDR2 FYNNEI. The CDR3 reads CASRDRPNEKLFF. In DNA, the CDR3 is TGTGCCAGCAGGGACAGGCCTAATGAAAAACTGTTTTTT.

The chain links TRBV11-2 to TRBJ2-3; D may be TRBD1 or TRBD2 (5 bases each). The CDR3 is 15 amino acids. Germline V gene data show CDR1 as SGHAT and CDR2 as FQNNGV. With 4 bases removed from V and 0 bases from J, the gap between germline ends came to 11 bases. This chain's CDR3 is CASSSPGLSTDTQYF. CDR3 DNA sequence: TGTGCCAGCAGCTCCCCGGGGCTAAGCACAGATACGCAGTATTTT.

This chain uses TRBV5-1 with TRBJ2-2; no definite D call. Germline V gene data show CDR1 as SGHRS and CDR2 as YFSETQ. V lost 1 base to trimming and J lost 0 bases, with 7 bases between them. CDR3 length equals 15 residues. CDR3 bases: TGCGCCAGCAGCTTGCTGGCAACGAACACCGGGGAGCTGTTTTTT. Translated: CASSLLATNTGELFF.

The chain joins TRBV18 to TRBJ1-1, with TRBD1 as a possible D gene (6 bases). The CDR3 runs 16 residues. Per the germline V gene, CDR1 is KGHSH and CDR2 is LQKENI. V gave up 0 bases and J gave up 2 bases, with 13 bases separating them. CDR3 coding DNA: TGTGCCAGCTCACCACCAGGGTTCGGGGGCAACACTGAAGCTTTCTTT. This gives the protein CASSPPGFGGNTEAFF.

In DNA form, the CDR3 reads TGTGCCAGTAGTATTGGAGGCGAGCAGTACTTC. This translates into CASSIGGEQYF. The V and J genes are TRBV19 and TRBJ2-7, with D possibly TRBD2 on 5 matching bases. This CDR3 comprises 11 residues. Germline assignment: CDR1 LNHDA and CDR2 SQIVND (reference sequence). With 3 bases removed from V and 6 bases from J, the gap between germline ends came to 6 bases.